One T cell receptor beta chain is described in this entry. The clone's antigen remains unknown. Nothing much larger sits one base from this clone, and base qualities are not available. V is pared back by 3 bases and J by 3 bases, with 8 bases lying between the germline termini. Counted from cysteine to phenylalanine, this CDR3 has 14 amino acids. Of the read, only the CDR3 DNA is kept; its 42 bases are in frame from base 1. As encoded in the germline V gene, CDR1 is MNHEY while CDR2 is SVGAGI. Library preparation was by the immunoSEQ multiplex PCR assay. Adaptive Biotechnologies carried out high-throughput TCR-beta CDR3 sequencing of genomic DNA for most patients. In the original analysis: Adaptive's ImmunoSEQ software supplied the TCR sequencing data for around 19 patients, while MiXCR and VDJtools were used to process a few other patients. CDR3 nucleotide sequences shared between donor and recipient were removed because their origin could not be assigned. To count as alloreactive, a clone needed at least 2-fold expansion over unstimulated cells and a minimum CFSE-low frequency of 0.002% (template counts) or 0.001% (read counts). Clones detected in sequenced pre-transplant spleen, lymph node, or MLR CFSE-low populations of the donor or recipient were defined as mappable. Cumulative frequency of alloreactive clones was calculated as a percentage of all sequences weighted by copy number. In its TCRdb copy, this immuneACCESS table keeps in-frame sequences only and misses some clones. Where compared with another copy, unresolved V genes explain less than half of these, and the others have no known cause. That table is the source of V, J and clone size, and D and trimming were worked out from the DNA. Here the sample has over 60,000 clones; around nine tenths occur a single time. Jointly, the top ten make up approximately 1.7% of the sample.

To isolate intraepithelial and lamina propria lymphocytes from graft specimens, dithiothreitol, EDTA incubations and collagenase D digestion were used. Serial intestinal graft biopsy specimens collected up to 600 days after transplant underwent bulk TCR-beta sequencing. The data belong to a study of graft-versus-host responses after intestinal transplantation (dated by TCRdb to about 2021). Notes on the research overall: Multivisceral, liver-intestinal, or isolated intestinal transplants were received by the recipients. Graft-versus-host and host-versus-graft alloreactive T cell clones were tracked in the graft, circulation and bone marrow after intestinal transplantation using bulk TCR-beta CDR3 sequencing. Donor T cell macrochimerism was defined as a peak of at least 4% donor T cells among recipient peripheral blood mononuclear cells. A cohort of about 25 intestinal transplant recipients, including one retransplant, was enrolled, and a few patients lacking pretransplant specimens were excluded. Rather than being sequenced by the commercial service, samples from a few later patients were sequenced in-house on an Illumina MiSeq and processed with MiXCR. Anti-thymocyte globulin induction was given to all recipients, followed by maintenance tacrolimus and steroids for two to four years. Alloreactive clones were identified by sequencing pre-transplant mixed lymphocyte reaction products and comparing them with unstimulated pre-transplant donor and recipient T cells. The paper's findings and limits, for the study overall: Peak levels of circulating GvH clones were associated with declines in HvG clones early after transplant. GvH clones turned up in recipient bone marrow, with some appearing earlier in ileal mucosa or blood, a pattern consistent with an intestinal mucosal origin. The conclusions were limited by the relatively low number and heterogeneity of the intestinal transplant patients. In the allografts of patients with donor T cell macrochimerism, GvH to HvG T cell clonal ratios were high.

Sequencing was performed on ileum tissue, taken around 350 days after transplant. This sequence was found in a human patient who received an intestinal transplant, so some T cells may come from the graft donor. The chain uses TRBV6-5 and TRBJ2-2, with the D gene not confidently named. The sequenced DNA: TGTGCCAGCAGTTATGGGTGGGACACCGGGGAGCTGTTTTTT. Its protein product is CASSYGWDTGELFF.